The 20 T cell receptor beta chains given below trace back to one sample, sequenced in a study of T-cell reconstitution after alpha-beta-depleted transplantation in children. Regarding the study as a whole: At the one-year point after transplant, T-cell counts and TCRbeta diversity were found to come mostly from T cells that had been newly produced.

No cognate antigen is known for these TCRs. This sample's TCRbeta library carried unique molecular identifier barcodes. TCRdb processed the PCR reads anew with MiXCR; each CDR3 protein has one entry. The data hold about 300,000 distinct CDR3 sequences, with 7.5% to 9% observed a single time. The starting material was peripheral blood, obtained 360 days after TCRalphabeta/CD19-depleted stem cell transplant. These receptors were obtained from a female patient younger than 10 who had a stem cell transplant for Fanconi anemia, so the T cells may come from the graft donor.

Concerning this clonotype itself: Germline is not matched at one junction end, which may reflect a read error. The chain carries TRBV9 and TRBJ2-5, with TRBD1 matching 7 bases. This CDR3 is built from 18 residues. Germline assignment: CDR1 SGDLS and CDR2 YYNGEE. DNA for the CDR3: TGTGCCAGCAGCCGGGACAGCAAAAGAGATACGTACCAAAAGACCCAGTACTTC. Its protein product is CASSRDSKRDTYQKTQYF.

This clonotype was counted at least ten times. J is TRBJ1-1 and V is TRBV20-1, with D possibly TRBD1 on 6 matching bases. Trimming cost V 5 bases and J 1 base, with 17 bases left between them. The length of the CDR3 is 15 residues. Germline V lookup: CDR1 DFQATT, CDR2 SNEGSKA (reference sequence). The CDR3 spells CSAPLTGDKNTEAFF. CDR3 nucleotides: TGCAGTGCTCCGCTGACAGGTGACAAGAACACTGAAGCTTTCTTT.

This clonotype has only a few counts. CDR3 coding DNA: TGTGCCAGCAGTTCCGGGACAACACTTTACGAGCAGTACTTC. Amino acid sequence: CASSSGTTLYEQYF. The chain joins TRBV28 to TRBJ2-7; weak D call: TRBD1 (6 bases). V was cut by 4 bases and J by 4 bases, with 14 bases left in between. Germline loops: CDR1 MDHEN, CDR2 SYDVKM. This CDR3 has 14 residues.

There are many counts of this clonotype. V and J are TRBV9 and TRBJ1-1; D not certain. Germline V CDR1 and CDR2: SGDLS, YYNGEE. The CDR3 consists of 14 residues. V dropped 0 bases and J dropped 0 bases, with 6 bases sitting between them. The CDR3, as DNA: TGTGCCAGCAGCGTAGGACCAATGAACACTGAAGCTTTCTTT. Amino acids: CASSVGPMNTEAFF.

This clonotype has a count of ten or more. The rearrangement links TRBV10-3 to TRBJ1-1, with 8 bases matching TRBD1. V trimming: 3 bases; J trimming: 4 bases; junction bases outside the gene matches: 4. The CDR3 is 14 residues long. Germline V lookup: CDR1 ENHRY, CDR2 SYGVKD. Here the CDR3 reads CAISDQGAATEAFF. CDR3 DNA: TGTGCCATCAGTGACCAGGGGGCGGCCACTGAAGCTTTCTTT.

The rearrangement uses TRBV3-1 and TRBJ2-3; D uncertain. The CDR3 totals 14 residues. Germline CDR1 LGHDT, CDR2 YNNKEL (reference sequence). Trimming left V 4 bases short and J 0 bases short, with 8 bases between. This chain's CDR3 is CASSLAPSTDTQYF. CDR3 in DNA: TGTGCCAGCAGCCTAGCCCCAAGCACAGATACGCAGTATTTT.

Ten or more counts support this clonotype. The chain has TRBV12-3 or TRBV12-4 and TRBJ1-5; D call uncertain. There are 15 residues in the CDR3. The V and J ends lost 1 base and 3 bases respectively, with 10 bases between them. Written as DNA, the CDR3 is TGTGCCAGCAGTTTAGGTCTCCAGTTCAATCAGCCCCAGCATTTT. It is translated as CASSLGLQFNQPQHF.

This clonotype has at least ten counts. This chain links TRBV6-5 with TRBJ1-5; TRBD1 matches 10 bases. With 0 bases clipped from V and 4 bases from J, the junction kept 9 bases outside the gene matches. CDR3 size: 18 residues. In germline, CDR1 is MNHEY, CDR2 SVGAGI. This CDR3 is CASSYSGTGAGSNQPQHF. Written as DNA, the CDR3 is TGTGCCAGCAGTTACTCCGGGACAGGGGCAGGGTCGAATCAGCCCCAGCATTTT.

This clonotype was found many times. The V gene is TRBV10-3, the J gene TRBJ2-5; D tentatively reads TRBD1 or TRBD2 (6 bases each). The CDR3 totals 11 residues. Between the trimmed V and J ends, which lost 10 bases and 5 bases, there was a span of 11 bases. Germline V gene sequence: CDR1 ENHRY, CDR2 SYGVKD. The CDR3 is CATLGGETQYF. CDR3 DNA sequence: TGTGCCACGTTAGGGGGGGAGACCCAGTACTTC.

In this sample, this clonotype turned up many times. The chain has TRBV21-1 and TRBJ2-3; the D call of TRBD2 is as the table states it, not checked on the DNA. TRBV21-1 counts as a pseudogene. The CDR3 has 17 amino acids. DNA of the CDR3: TGTGCCAGCAGCAAAGCGCAGGAGCGGGAGAGCACAGATACGCAGTATTTT. As protein: CASSKAQERESTDTQYF.

This clonotype has a count of ten or more. The chain has TRBV12-3 or TRBV12-4 and TRBJ2-7; 9 bases agree with TRBD2. CDR3 length equals 15 residues. V trimming: 5 bases; J trimming: 4 bases; junction bases outside the gene matches: 9. The CDR3 reads CASSPYSGRKYEQYF. The CDR3 nucleotides are TGTGCCAGCAGTCCCTATAGCGGGAGAAAGTACGAGCAGTACTTC.

This clonotype showed up just a few times. The CDR3 reads CASSYQGAGEAFF. In DNA, the CDR3 is TGTGCCAGCAGCTATCAGGGGGCGGGTGAAGCTTTCTTT. The rearrangement uses TRBV5-5 and TRBJ1-1, with 8 positions matching TRBD1. There are 13 residues in the CDR3. Germline loops: CDR1 SGHKS, CDR2 YYEKEE (reference sequence). Trimming at V came to 3 bases and at J to 7 bases, leaving 5 bases not matched to a gene.

There are many counts of this clonotype. V is TRBV5-1 and J is TRBJ1-2; tentatively, D is TRBD1 (6 bases). V was trimmed by 3 bases and J by 8 bases, leaving 14 bases between them. This CDR3 is built from 13 residues. The germline gives CDR1 SGHRS, CDR2 YFSETQ. In DNA form, the CDR3 reads TGCGCCAGCAGCTCGAACACAGGGAGCGGCTACACCTTC. Its protein product is CASSSNTGSGYTF.

This clonotype has at least ten counts. V gene TRBV4-1 combines with J gene TRBJ2-2; no reliable D call. Deletions cut 1 base from V and 5 bases from J, with 5 bases between. The CDR3 extends over 13 amino acids. Germline CDR1 and CDR2: MGHRA and YSYEKL. The CDR3 DNA is TGCGCCAGCAGCCAAGTGGGGACCGGGGAGCTGTTTTTT. Its translation is CASSQVGTGELFF.

The genes are TRBV12-3 or TRBV12-4 and TRBJ2-4; D gene uncertain. CDR3 length equals 16 residues. With 1 base removed from V and 0 bases from J, the gap between germline ends came to 10 bases. The CDR3 reads CASSLDYRAAKNIQYF. CDR3 DNA: TGTGCCAGCAGTTTAGATTACAGAGCAGCCAAAAACATTCAGTACTTC.

This clonotype occurred many times. The CDR3 coding sequence is TGTGCCAGCAGTTACTTCGGAGGGGTCAATGAGCAGTTCTTC. This encodes CASSYFGGVNEQFF. This chain joins TRBV6-5 and TRBJ2-1; D perhaps matches TRBD2 (6 bases). Germline CDR1 reads MNHEY; CDR2 reads SVGAGI. The V end lost 1 base, the J end lost 6 bases, and 10 bases lay between the germline ends. The CDR3 totals 14 residues.

This clonotype was counted ten times or more. In DNA form, the CDR3 reads TGTGCCAGCAGCCCTTGGGGGAGAAGTCAAGATACGCAGTATTTT. Residues: CASSPWGRSQDTQYF. The chain couples TRBV5-5 to TRBJ2-3; D could derive from TRBD1 or TRBD2 (5 bases each). CDR3 length equals 15 residues. V was cut by 4 bases and J by 5 bases, with 17 bases left in between. Germline V gives CDR1 SGHKS, CDR2 YYEKEE (reference sequence).

This clonotype has just a few counts. The V gene is TRBV20-1, the J gene TRBJ2-5; 13 positions match TRBD2. Per the germline V gene, CDR1 is DFQATT and CDR2 is SNEGSKA (reference sequence). The CDR3 sequence is 17 residues long. After removal of 3 bases from V and 2 bases from J, the junction contained 9 bases not matched to a gene. DNA for the CDR3: TGCAGTGCTAGTAAACTAGCGGGGGGGCGGGTACAAGAGACCCAGTACTTC. Translating gives CSASKLAGGRVQETQYF.

This clonotype was found a few times. The chain is built from TRBV5-1 and TRBJ1-1, with no clear D. This CDR3 is built from 15 residues. Trimming removed 1 base from V and 0 bases from J, with 10 bases in between. CDR1 is SGHRS, CDR2 YFSETQ, per germline. Here the CDR3 DNA reads TGCGCCAGCAGCTTGTCCCCCCCGGTGAACACTGAAGCTTTCTTT. It codes for CASSLSPPVNTEAFF.

This clonotype was detected a few times. The chain employs TRBV5-1 and TRBJ1-1; D is perhaps TRBD1 (5 bases). Germline V lookup: CDR1 SGHRS, CDR2 YFSETQ. There are 16 residues in the CDR3. The ends were cut back, 0 bases at V and 2 bases at J, with 14 bases in the middle. CDR3 in amino acids: CASSLDGRGVNTEAFF. Here the CDR3 DNA reads TGCGCCAGCAGCTTGGACGGCAGAGGGGTTAACACTGAAGCTTTCTTT.